Here is one TCR beta chain with its context. Its specificity is not known. This record comes from a study of cytomegalovirus exposure and HLA in healthy donors. The CDR3 sequence is 13 residues long. The germline V gene has CDR1 LNHDA and CDR2 SQIVND (reference sequence). Trimming took off 3 bases at V and 3 bases at J, with 9 bases between the two ends. The study's findings and limits: A later analysis reportedly found fewer N-insertions in an Asian-associated ancestry cluster than the roughly 670-donor mean. As was reported, the HLA-A and HLA-B alleles of most subjects were accurately predicted from TCR beta sequences.

Researchers ran the PCR with 60 Vbeta and 13 Jbeta primers. Clones were sequenced by immunoSEQ multiplex PCR, and TCRdb holds only the in-frame ones, with some missing. The table lists more than 85,000 clones, 78% of them singletons. This chain uses TRBV19 with TRBJ2-7, with a tentative D call TRBD2 (5 bases). Sequenced: PBMCs. The clonotype comes from a male donor in good health and CMV-seronegative. CDR3 in amino acids: CASSMDSVYEQYF. The CDR3 DNA follows: TGTGCCAGTAGTATGGACTCAGTCTACGAGCAGTACTTC.